This T cell receptor (beta chain) was recovered during a study of T cell responses to AZD1222 COVID-19 vaccine. General study findings and limits: Vaccine-associated CD4 TCRs ranged over spike, dominating at 160-218 and 743-854. Among spike-specific TCRs, nearly half reportedly target unmutated variant regions. Most donors were white British, females outnumbered males, and clonal diversity was possibly underestimated. Just five to seven people given AZD1222 tested seropositive at baseline.

TCRdb keeps only in-frame clones here, not all; method: immunoSEQ multiplex PCR. Here the sample spans about 85,000 clones, more than 85% being singletons. This clone was found once. Its antigen is unidentified. V was pared by 6 bases and J by 0 bases, with 11 bases between. CDR1 SNHLY and CDR2 FYNNEI come from the germline V gene. The CDR3 length is 15 residues. The source is an adult who received the AZD1222 COVID-19 vaccine. Sequencing was performed on peripheral blood, taken 28 days after the second AZD1222 dose. This sequence joins TRBV2 and TRBJ1-4; D possibly corresponds to TRBD1 (5 bases). CDR3 sequence (DNA): TGTGCCAGCAGGTGGTGGGGGGCAACTAATGAAAAACTGTTTTTT. Translating it yields CASRWWGATNEKLFF.